This paragraph reports one TCR beta chain. Its antigen is unidentified. This specimen belongs to a study of T cell responses to AZD1222 COVID-19 vaccine. Study overall: Researchers grouped second doses given at about 4 or about 12 weeks into one pool.

General study results and limits: Receipt of two AZD1222 doses was followed by a rise in Spike-specific TCR breadth and depth. Researchers took repertoire samples only after the peak T cell response had come. Among AZD1222 vaccinees, only five or six were seropositive at baseline.

The repertoire was sequenced with immunoSEQ multiplex PCR; TCRdb's copy has only in-frame clones and lacks some. The sample yields over 95,000 clones, approximately 87% seen once. V shed 1 base and J shed 7 bases, with 5 bases lying between them. The CDR3 length is 12 residues. The chain combines TRBV12-3 or TRBV12-4 with TRBJ1-5; D is unresolved. The sample consisted of peripheral blood, taken on day 0 of AZD1222 vaccination. This clonotype was sampled from an adult in good health. For the CDR3, the DNA is TGTGCCAGCAGTTTAGACGTCCAGCCCCAGCATTTT. Encoded protein: CASSLDVQPQHF.